Listed below are T cell receptor beta chains from one sample, sequenced in a study of regulatory T cells in long-lasting Graves disease. TCRdb redid the calling of the multiplex PCR reads with MiXCR, one entry per CDR3 protein. The sample holds approximately 490,000 distinct CDR3 sequences, around 15% seen once. The data also belong to a second study, concerning T cells in Graves' hyperthyroidism and ophthalmopathy.

Here the sequenced sample was peripheral blood mononuclear cells (PBMCs), taken at new diagnosis, from a patient treated with antithyroid drugs. Receptors were obtained from a man aged 40-49 years with Graves disease. Each CDR3 is given with its conserved first and last residue. Fields, in order: V gene, J gene, CDR3 length, D gene, clone size, CDR3 DNA, CDR3 protein. A D gene is named only where the DNA matches it firmly. Some rows mark clone size as missing; the rest say once, few, many or name a class of expanded clone.

TRBV12-3/TRBV12-4	TRBJ2-3	13	.	.	TGTGCCAGCAGTGCCCAGAGGGCAGATACGCAGTATTTT	CASSAQRADTQYF
TRBV10-3	TRBJ2-3	18	.	many	TGTGCCATCAGTGAGTCATCGGGGGGCTTTTCTTTAGCCGATACGCAGTATTTT	CAISESSGGFSLADTQYF
TRBV11-2	TRBJ1-2	17	.	many	TGTGCCAGCAGCCGGGGCGTCCGGGGGGGCAGTGTCGGTGGCTACACCTTC	CASSRGVRGGSVGGYTF
TRBV7-2	TRBJ1-2	13	TRBD1	.	TGTGCCAGCAGCTCCCGACAGGGGGCTGGCTACACCTTC	CASSSRQGAGYTF
TRBV7-9	TRBJ2-3	17	TRBD1	many	TGTGCCAGCAGCTTAGGCACCGGGACAGGGGGCCCTAGCGGCGATCATTTT	CASSLGTGTGGPSGDHF
TRBV6-1	TRBJ1-3	14	.	.	TGTGCCAGCAACCCACAGGGCTCTGGAAACACCATATATTTT	CASNPQGSGNTIYF
TRBV28	TRBJ1-6	14	.	many	TGTGCCAGCAGCTCAGGGTGGTTCGGTTCACCCCTCCACTTT	CASSSGWFGSPLHF
TRBV29-1	TRBJ2-3	14	.	many	TGCAGCATTCAATCTCTAGCGAACACAGATACGCAGTATTTT	CSIQSLANTDTQYF
TRBV6-2/TRBV6-3	TRBJ2-7	14	.	.	TGTGCCAGCAGTCCCCGGGTGGGGACCTACGAGCAGTACTTC	CASSPRVGTYEQYF
TRBV20-1	TRBJ2-1	15	TRBD1	few	TGCAGTGCCGGGACAGGGGGCTTTGCCGACAATGAGCAGTTCTTC	CSAGTGGFADNEQFF
TRBV6-1	TRBJ2-1	15	.	many	TGTGCCAGCACCAAGGGGGCGGGAGACTACAATGAGCAGTTCTTC	CASTKGAGDYNEQFF
TRBV24-1	TRBJ2-1	17	.	many	TGTGCCACCAGTGATAGATCGACGGGTAGCTCCTACAATGAGCAGTTCTTC	CATSDRSTGSSYNEQFF
TRBV6-1	TRBJ2-3	13	TRBD1	many	TGTGCCAGCCTTCCCACAGGGGGTAATACGCAGTATTTT	CASLPTGGNTQYF
TRBV5-1	TRBJ2-7	16	.	.	TGCGCCAGCAGCAGCACCAGCGGAGTTTTCTCCTACGAGCAGTACTTC	CASSSTSGVFSYEQYF
TRBV2	TRBJ2-1	15	.	many	TGTGCCAGCAGTGTGGGTCAGTCAGGCTACAATGAGCAGTTCTTC	CASSVGQSGYNEQFF